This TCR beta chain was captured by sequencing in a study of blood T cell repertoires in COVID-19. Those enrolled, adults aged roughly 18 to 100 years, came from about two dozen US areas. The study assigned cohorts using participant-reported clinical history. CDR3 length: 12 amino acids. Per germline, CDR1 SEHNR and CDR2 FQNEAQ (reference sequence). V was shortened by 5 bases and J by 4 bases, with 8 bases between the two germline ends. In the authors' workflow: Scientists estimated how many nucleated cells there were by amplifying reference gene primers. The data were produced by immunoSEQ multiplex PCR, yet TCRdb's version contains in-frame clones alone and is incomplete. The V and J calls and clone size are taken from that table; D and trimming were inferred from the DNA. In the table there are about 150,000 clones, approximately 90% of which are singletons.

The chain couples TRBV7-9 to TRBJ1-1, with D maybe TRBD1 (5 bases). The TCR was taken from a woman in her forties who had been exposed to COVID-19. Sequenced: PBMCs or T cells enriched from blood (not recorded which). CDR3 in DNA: TGTGCCAGCAGCACCGGGGGCACTGAAGCTTTCTTT. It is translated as CASSTGGTEAFF.